The 20 T cell receptor beta chains presented below share a single source sample, sequenced in a study of regulatory T cells in long-lasting Graves disease. Investigators prepared the TCR beta libraries by applying iRepertoire HTBI primers and Arm-PCR of CDR3 regions. From the multiplex PCR reads, TCRdb called clonotypes with MiXCR, one entry per CDR3 protein. The table has roughly 300,000 distinct CDR3 sequences, roughly a fifth seen once. Time point of the sample: persistent/refractory GD, antithyroid drugs over 5 years with positive TRAb. PBMCs were the source of the RNA used for TCR sequencing. Sample: peripheral blood mononuclear cells (PBMCs), taken when the disease was refractory, from a patient treated with antithyroid drugs. These receptors were taken from a female donor with Graves disease.

The chain couples TRBV7-2 to TRBJ2-3; D is unresolved. The V and J ends lost 8 bases and 6 bases respectively, with 9 bases between them. CDR1 and CDR2 (germline): SGHTA, FQGNSA. The CDR3 is made up of 11 amino acids. The CDR3 spells CASRQSDTQYF. The CDR3 region has the DNA TGTGCCAGCCGACAATCCGATACGCAGTATTTT. The full variable domain, its missing parts supplied by reference TRBV7-2 and TRBJ2-3, is GAGVSQSPSNKVTEKGKDVELRCDPISGHTALYWYRQSLGQGLEFLIYFQGNSAPDKSGLPSDRFSAERTGGSVSTLTIQRTQQEDSAVYLCASRQSDTQYFGPGTRLTVL.

This clonotype was observed many times. CDR3: CASSPGQGGEVDTEAFF. The CDR3 DNA is TGTGCCAGCAGTCCCGGACAGGGAGGGGAAGTCGACACTGAAGCTTTCTTT. The chain is built from TRBV27 and TRBJ1-1; 8 bases agree with TRBD1. The CDR3 sequence is 17 residues long. V lost 5 bases to trimming and J lost 3 bases; unmatched junction nucleotides: 14. From germline, CDR1 is MNHEY and CDR2 SMNVEV (reference sequence).

The chain recombines TRBV9 with TRBJ2-3; TRBD1 matches 7 bases. Germline CDR1 SGDLS, CDR2 YYNGEE. The trim removed 0 bases at V and 0 bases at J, leaving 4 bases unmatched. This CDR3 spans 16 amino acids. CDR3 sequence: CASSVAGGDSTDTQYF. The CDR3 coding sequence is TGTGCCAGCAGCGTAGCAGGGGGAGATAGCACAGATACGCAGTATTTT. The variable domain in full, completed from reference TRBV9 and TRBJ2-3, reads DSGVTQTPKHLITATGQRVTLRCSPRSGDLSVYWYQQSLDQGLQFLIQYYNGEERAKGNILERFSAQQFPDLHSELNLSSLELGDSALYFCASSVAGGDSTDTQYFGPGTRLTVL.

This clonotype showed up many times. The chain recombines TRBV11-2 with TRBJ2-5; 7 nucleotides match TRBD2. V gave up 5 bases and J gave up 3 bases; unmatched junction bases: 3. Germline assignment: CDR1 SGHAT and CDR2 FQNNGV. There are 13 residues in the CDR3. The CDR3 loop is CASSPSGKETQYF. CDR3 DNA sequence: TGTGCCAGCAGCCCGAGCGGGAAAGAGACCCAGTACTTC.

In this sample, this clonotype turned up many times. The gene calls are TRBV3-2 and TRBJ1-1; no check of the table's D call, TRBD1, against the DNA was made. TRBV3-2 is recorded as a pseudogene. The CDR3 extends over 14 amino acids. CDR3: CASSHLTGIPEAFF. The CDR3 DNA is TGTGCCAGCAGCCACCTCACAGGGATCCCTGAAGCTTTCTTT.

There are many counts of this clonotype. The chain recombines TRBV6-1 with TRBJ1-4; D is unresolved. The CDR3 is made up of 16 amino acids. Looked up from germline, CDR1 is MNHNS and CDR2 is SASEGT. V lost 5 bases and J lost 0, with 13 bases in between. The CDR3 loop reads CASSIGVDATNEKLFF. The CDR3, as DNA: TGTGCCAGCAGTATCGGAGTAGACGCAACTAATGAAAAACTGTTTTTT.

V usage is TRBV13 and J usage is TRBJ2-1, with TRBD2 matching over 11 bases. Trimming removed 8 bases from V and 0 bases from J; junction bases left unmatched: 12. Germline-derived CDR1 and CDR2 are PRHDT and FYEKMQ (reference sequence). The length of the CDR3 is 18 residues. Here the CDR3 reads CASEVVAGGDSSYNEQFF. The CDR3 DNA reads TGTGCCAGCGAAGTCGTAGCGGGAGGGGATAGCTCCTACAATGAGCAGTTCTTC.

This clonotype has a handful of counts. This chain links TRBV20-1 with TRBJ2-7; no reliable D call. The V and J ends lost 1 base and 2 bases respectively, with 18 bases between them. Germline V lookup: CDR1 DFQATT, CDR2 SNEGSKA (reference sequence). CDR3 size: 16 residues. The CDR3 is CSARVNPDPSPYEQYF. As DNA, the CDR3 is TGCAGTGCTAGAGTTAACCCGGACCCCTCCCCCTACGAGCAGTACTTC.

V is TRBV28 and J is TRBJ2-1; D remains unclear. From germline, CDR1 is MDHEN and CDR2 SYDVKM. Trimming left V 2 bases short and J 15 bases short, with 17 bases between. This CDR3 has 13 residues. CDR3 region: CASSLTDPSSWFF. In DNA form, the CDR3 reads TGTGCCAGCAGTTTAACGGACCCTTCTTCGTGGTTCTTC.

In its sample, this clonotype was seen once. V and J are TRBV11-1 and TRBJ2-3; TRBD1 is a possible D gene (5 bases). V lost 3 bases, J lost 4 bases, and 8 bases lay in between. Germline lookup yields CDR1 SGHAT and CDR2 FQDESV (reference sequence). The CDR3 covers 13 residues. The CDR3 sequence is CASSFQGADTQYF. The CDR3 DNA is TGTGCCAGCAGCTTCCAGGGCGCAGATACGCAGTATTTT.

This clonotype was seen ten or more times. The chain combines TRBV20-1 with TRBJ2-7; no clear D gene. This CDR3 is 14 amino acids long. CDR1 and CDR2 (germline): DFQATT, SNEGSKA (reference sequence). V dropped 0 bases and J dropped 2 bases, with 11 bases sitting between them. Written as DNA, the CDR3 is TGCAGTGCTAGAGATCCGCGTTGGACCTACGAGCAGTACTTC. Its protein product is CSARDPRWTYEQYF.

This clonotype has a handful of counts. The chain couples TRBV20-1 to TRBJ2-5, with D maybe TRBD1 (6 bases). CDR3 length: 12 residues. V lost 3 bases and J lost 4, with 9 bases in between. Germline V lookup: CDR1 DFQATT, CDR2 SNEGSKA (reference sequence). The CDR3 DNA reads as TGCAGTGCTAGTGGGGGCCGAGAGACCCAGTACTTC. Protein product: CSASGGRETQYF.

The chain combines TRBV28 with TRBJ2-7; TRBD1 or TRBD2 may be the D gene (6 bases each). The V gene's germline CDR1 is MDHEN and CDR2 SYDVKM. The CDR3 consists of 15 residues. V lost 5 bases, J lost 2 bases, and 16 bases lay in between. CDR3: CASSRGVRGPYEQYF. The CDR3 DNA follows: TGTGCCAGCAGTAGGGGGGTCAGGGGTCCCTACGAGCAGTACTTC.

This clonotype has only a few counts. The genes are TRBV6-2 or TRBV6-3 and TRBJ2-7; 7 bases are shared with TRBD2. The CDR3 consists of 15 residues. V trimming: 2 bases; J trimming: 4 bases; junction bases outside the gene matches: 8. The V gene's germline CDR1 is MNHEY and CDR2 SVGEGT. The CDR3 spells CASSYLASGTYEQYF. DNA for the CDR3: TGTGCCAGCAGTTACCTGGCTAGCGGAACTTACGAGCAGTACTTC.

V is TRBV28 and J is TRBJ2-6; the D gene is possibly TRBD1 (5 bases). Trimming took off 4 bases at V and 2 bases at J, with 15 bases between the two ends. In germline, CDR1 is MDHEN, CDR2 SYDVKM. The CDR3 is made up of 17 amino acids. The CDR3 reads CASSWTKTRTGANVLTF. CDR3 DNA: TGTGCCAGCAGTTGGACAAAAACTCGGACTGGGGCCAACGTCCTGACTTTC.

This clonotype was detected ten times or more. This chain joins TRBV28 and TRBJ1-2; 12 bases line up with TRBD1. The CDR3 is made up of 16 amino acids. J gave up 5 bases and V 6 bases, and 10 bases lay outside the gene matches. Germline lookup yields CDR1 MDHEN and CDR2 SYDVKM. CDR3 amino acids: CASRATGTGGSYGYTF. DNA for the CDR3: TGTGCCAGCAGGGCAACCGGGACAGGGGGCTCTTATGGCTACACCTTC.

As regards this clonotype: This may be a read error: a much more frequent sequence differs by one nucleotide. This chain links TRBV28 with TRBJ1-2; 7 positions agree with TRBD1. The CDR3 consists of 13 residues. Trimming took 3 bases from V and 7 from J; bases not matched to a gene: 5. CDR1 and CDR2 (germline): MDHEN, SYDVKM. CDR3 sequence: CASSLKGACGYTF. For the CDR3, the DNA is TGTGCCAGCAGTTTGAAGGGGGCCTGTGGCTACACCTTC.

The CDR3 DNA reads TGCAGTGCAACAGGGAAGGCTAATGAAAAACTGTTTTTT. This gives the protein CSATGKANEKLFF. The chain carries TRBV20-1 and TRBJ1-4; D is possibly TRBD1 (6 bases). V lost 6 bases and J 3 bases, leaving 11 bases between the germline ends. The CDR3 totals 13 residues. Germline V gene sequence: CDR1 DFQATT, CDR2 SNEGSKA (reference sequence).

This clonotype showed up many times. The rearrangement links TRBV11-2 to TRBJ2-2, with D unclear. Per the germline V gene, CDR1 is SGHAT and CDR2 is FQNNGV. V was cut by 5 bases and J by 7 bases, with 11 bases left in between. The CDR3 is made up of 13 amino acids. The CDR3 here is CASSPLWDGELFF. CDR3 DNA sequence: TGTGCCAGCAGCCCACTTTGGGACGGGGAGCTGTTTTTT.

The chain combines TRBV4-1 with TRBJ2-7; a possible D gene is TRBD2 (5 bases). This CDR3 has 13 residues. Germline assignment: CDR1 MGHRA and CDR2 YSYEKL. The ends were cut back, 0 bases at V and 6 bases at J, with 9 bases in the middle. The CDR3 region has the DNA TGCGCCAGCAGCCAAGACGGCGGGCGCGAGCAGTACTTC. It encodes CASSQDGGREQYF.